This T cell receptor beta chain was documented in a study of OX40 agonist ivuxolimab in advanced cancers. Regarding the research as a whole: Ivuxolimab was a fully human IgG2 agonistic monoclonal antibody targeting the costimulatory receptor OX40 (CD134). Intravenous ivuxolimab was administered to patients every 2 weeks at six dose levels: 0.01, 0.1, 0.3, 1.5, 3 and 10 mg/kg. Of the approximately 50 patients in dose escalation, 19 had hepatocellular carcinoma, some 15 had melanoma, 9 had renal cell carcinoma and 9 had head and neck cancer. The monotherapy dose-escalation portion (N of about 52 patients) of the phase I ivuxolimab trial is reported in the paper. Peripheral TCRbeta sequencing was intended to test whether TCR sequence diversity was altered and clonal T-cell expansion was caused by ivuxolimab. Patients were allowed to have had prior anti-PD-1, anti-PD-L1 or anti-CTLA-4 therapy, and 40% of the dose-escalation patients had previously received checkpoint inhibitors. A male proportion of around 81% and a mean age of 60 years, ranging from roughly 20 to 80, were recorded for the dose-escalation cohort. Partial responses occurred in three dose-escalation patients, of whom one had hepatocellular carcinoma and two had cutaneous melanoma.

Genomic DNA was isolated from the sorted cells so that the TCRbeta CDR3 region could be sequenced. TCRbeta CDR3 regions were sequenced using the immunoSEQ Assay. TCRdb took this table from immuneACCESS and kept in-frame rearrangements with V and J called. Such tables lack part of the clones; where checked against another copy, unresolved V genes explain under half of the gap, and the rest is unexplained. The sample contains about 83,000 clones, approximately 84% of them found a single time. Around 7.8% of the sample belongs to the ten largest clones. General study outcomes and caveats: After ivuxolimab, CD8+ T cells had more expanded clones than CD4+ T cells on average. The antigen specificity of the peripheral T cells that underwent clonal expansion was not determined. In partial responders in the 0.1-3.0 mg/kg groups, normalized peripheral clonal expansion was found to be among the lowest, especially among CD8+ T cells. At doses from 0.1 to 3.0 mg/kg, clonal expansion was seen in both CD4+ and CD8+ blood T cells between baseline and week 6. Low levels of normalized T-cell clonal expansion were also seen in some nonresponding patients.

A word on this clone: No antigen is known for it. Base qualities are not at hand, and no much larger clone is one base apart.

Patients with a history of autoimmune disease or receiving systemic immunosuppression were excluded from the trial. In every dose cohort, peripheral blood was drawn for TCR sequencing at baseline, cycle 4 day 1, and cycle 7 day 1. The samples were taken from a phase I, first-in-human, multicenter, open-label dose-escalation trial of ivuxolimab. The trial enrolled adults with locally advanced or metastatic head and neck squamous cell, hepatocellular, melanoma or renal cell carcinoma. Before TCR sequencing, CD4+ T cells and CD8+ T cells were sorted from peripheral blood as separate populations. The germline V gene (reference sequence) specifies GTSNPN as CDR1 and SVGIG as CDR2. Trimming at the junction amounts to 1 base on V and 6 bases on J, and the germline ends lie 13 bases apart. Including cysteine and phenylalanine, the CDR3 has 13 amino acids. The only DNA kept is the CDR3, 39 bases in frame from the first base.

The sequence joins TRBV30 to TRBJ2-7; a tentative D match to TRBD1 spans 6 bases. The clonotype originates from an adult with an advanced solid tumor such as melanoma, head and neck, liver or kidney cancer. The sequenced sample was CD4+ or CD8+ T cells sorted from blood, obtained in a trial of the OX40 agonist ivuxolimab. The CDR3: CAWSETTGSEQYF. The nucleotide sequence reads TGTGCCTGGAGTGAGACAACAGGGAGCGAGCAGTACTTC.